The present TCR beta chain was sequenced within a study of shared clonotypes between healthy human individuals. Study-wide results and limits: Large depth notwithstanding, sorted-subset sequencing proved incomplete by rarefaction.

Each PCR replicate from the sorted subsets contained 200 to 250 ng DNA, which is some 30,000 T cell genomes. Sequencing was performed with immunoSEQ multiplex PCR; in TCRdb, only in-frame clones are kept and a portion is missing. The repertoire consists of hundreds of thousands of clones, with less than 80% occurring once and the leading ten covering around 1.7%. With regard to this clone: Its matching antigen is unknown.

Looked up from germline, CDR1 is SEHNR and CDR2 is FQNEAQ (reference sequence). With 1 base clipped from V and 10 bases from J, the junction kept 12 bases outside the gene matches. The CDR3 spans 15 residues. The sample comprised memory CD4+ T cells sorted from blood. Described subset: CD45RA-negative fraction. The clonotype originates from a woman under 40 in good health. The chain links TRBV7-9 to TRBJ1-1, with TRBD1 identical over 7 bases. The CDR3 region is CASSLEGQGGFRAFF. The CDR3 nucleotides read TGTGCCAGCAGCTTAGAGGGGCAAGGGGGCTTTAGAGCTTTCTTT.